The 31 T cell receptor beta chains listed next were all sequenced from one sample in a study of technical replicates of blood from a few donors. Profiling relied on immunoSEQ multiplex PCR, and the TCRdb table lists in-frame clones only, not all of them. This table has approximately 70,000 clones, around 97% appearing once. Sequencing was performed on T cells isolated from PBMCs. The receptors come from a human donor in good health.

The chain joins TRBV14 to TRBJ2-7, with D possibly matching TRBD1 (6 bases). The germline gives CDR1 SGHDN, CDR2 FVKESK. V was shortened by 4 bases and J by 7 bases, with 20 bases between the two germline ends. The CDR3 sequence is 15 residues long. The DNA for the CDR3 is TGTGCCAGCAGCCCACAATCAGGACAGCTGGGGGAGCAGTACTTC. Translation: CASSPQSGQLGEQYF.

This chain links TRBV19 with TRBJ2-3; 7 bases are a match to TRBD2. This CDR3 spans 17 amino acids. J was trimmed by 0 bases and V by 1 base; bases with no gene match: 7. Germline-derived CDR1 and CDR2 are LNHDA and SQIVND (reference sequence). The CDR3 reads CASSIVALADSTDTQYF. The CDR3 DNA sequence: TGTGCCAGTAGTATAGTGGCCCTAGCGGATAGCACAGATACGCAGTATTTT.

In DNA, the CDR3 is TGTGCCAGTATCCCGAACAGGGGCTCTAATGAAAAACTGTTTTTT. This gives the protein CASIPNRGSNEKLFF. The chain combines TRBV19 with TRBJ1-4, with 7 bases that match TRBD1. This CDR3 comprises 15 residues. Germline CDR1 LNHDA, CDR2 SQIVND (reference sequence). Trimming removed 7 bases from V and 3 bases from J; junction bases left unmatched: 8.

This rearrangement joins TRBV19 to TRBJ2-6; 8 bases line up with TRBD1. CDR3 size: 17 residues. Germline trimming cut 9 bases from V and 1 base from J; bases unmatched to any gene: 11. The V gene's germline CDR1 is LNHDA and CDR2 SQIVND (reference sequence). The CDR3 protein is CASRLQGDVSGANVLTF. CDR3 coding DNA: TGTGCCAGCAGATTACAGGGGGATGTATCTGGGGCCAACGTCCTGACTTTC.

The chain links TRBV30 to TRBJ1-2; the match to TRBD1 covers 7 bases. V trimming: 5 bases; J trimming: 8 bases; junction bases outside the gene matches: 14. The CDR3 length is 14 residues. The germline gives CDR1 GTSNPN, CDR2 SVGIG (reference sequence). The CDR3: CAWLRKGAPRGYTF. CDR3 nucleotides: TGTGCCTGGCTTAGGAAGGGGGCGCCTCGAGGCTACACCTTC.

The rearrangement uses TRBV30 and TRBJ1-6; 8 positions match TRBD1. CDR3 length equals 15 residues. After removal of 4 bases from V and 10 bases from J, the junction contained 12 bases not matched to a gene. From germline, CDR1 is GTSNPN and CDR2 SVGIG (reference sequence). CDR3 coding DNA: TGTGCCTGGACATTTGGACAGGGAGTTTACTCACCCCTCCACTTT. It codes for CAWTFGQGVYSPLHF.

This clone appeared a single time. The chain recombines TRBV5-1 with TRBJ1-5; 9 positions match TRBD1. CDR3 length: 15 residues. The V and J ends lost 4 bases and 6 bases, in that order; junction bases with no gene match: 8. Germline V gene sequence: CDR1 SGHRS, CDR2 YFSETQ. CDR3 sequence: CASSPGTGQGQPQHF. The CDR3 nucleotides read TGCGCCAGCAGCCCGGGGACAGGGCAAGGTCAGCCCCAGCATTTT.

The V and J genes are TRBV29-1 and TRBJ2-5; TRBD1 aligns across 9 bases. This CDR3 is 13 amino acids long. Trimming took 5 bases from V and 3 from J; bases not matched to a gene: 4. Looked up from germline, CDR1 is SQVTM and CDR2 is ANQGSEA. The CDR3 DNA reads TGCAGCGTTATCCGGACAGGGGAAGAGACCCAGTACTTC. This translates into CSVIRTGEETQYF.

The rearrangement uses TRBV2 and TRBJ2-2; 7 bases agree with TRBD1. Germline V CDR1 and CDR2: SNHLY, FYNNEI. This CDR3 region has 14 residues. V lost 8 bases, J lost 4 bases, and 7 bases stayed unmatched. The CDR3, as DNA: TGTGCCAGCGCCGGGACAGCACTCACCGGGGAGCTGTTTTTT. This sequence encodes CASAGTALTGELFF.

J is TRBJ2-1 and V is TRBV5-1; D not resolved. Germline lookup yields CDR1 SGHRS and CDR2 YFSETQ. Trimming pared 2 bases from V and 0 bases from J, leaving 6 bases between. This CDR3 is built from 14 residues. CDR3 residues: CASSFLPSYNEQFF. The CDR3 DNA reads as TGCGCCAGCAGCTTTCTCCCCTCCTACAATGAGCAGTTCTTC.

The chain employs TRBV7-2 and TRBJ1-1; D is perhaps TRBD1 (5 bases). This CDR3 spans 14 amino acids. The ends were cut back, 1 base at V and 4 bases at J, with 10 bases in the middle. CDR1 and CDR2 from the germline V gene are SGHTA and FQGNSA. CDR3 DNA: TGTGCCAGCAGCTTAGTGGGGCCCTCCACTGAAGCTTTCTTT. It translates to CASSLVGPSTEAFF.

The chain employs TRBV5-8 and TRBJ1-2; maybe TRBD1 (6 bases). This CDR3 has 13 residues. V was pared by 4 bases and J by 5 bases, with 12 bases between. Germline V gene data show CDR1 as SGHTS and CDR2 as YDEGEE. Here the CDR3 DNA reads TGTGCCAGCAGCGTAACAGGGCTTTATGGCTACACCTTC. Its protein is CASSVTGLYGYTF.

This clone was detected only a few times. The V and J genes are TRBV11-2 and TRBJ1-2, with 9 bases aligning to TRBD1. The germline CDR1 and CDR2 sequences are SGHAT and FQNNGV. The CDR3 is 13 residues long. V lost 4 bases and J lost 9; bases outside the gene matches: 6. The CDR3 region has the DNA TGTGCCAGCAGCTCCGGGACAGGGTACCGCTACACCTTC. This translates into CASSSGTGYRYTF.

The chain employs TRBV18 and TRBJ2-7; 9 bases are shared with TRBD2. This CDR3 comprises 16 residues. V trimming: 1 base; J trimming: 0 bases; junction bases outside the gene matches: 4. CDR1 is KGHSH, CDR2 LQKENI, per germline. CDR3 nucleotide sequence: TGTGCCAGCTCACCACGTAGTAGCGGGGGCTCCTACGAGCAGTACTTC. This gives the protein CASSPRSSGGSYEQYF.

V gene TRBV10-3 combines with J gene TRBJ2-7; 10 positions agree with TRBD1. Germline V gives CDR1 ENHRY, CDR2 SYGVKD. V shed 2 bases, J shed 5 bases, and the junction held 9 bases outside the gene matches. The CDR3 runs 16 residues. In DNA form, the CDR3 reads TGTGCCATCAGTGAGGGCTGGGACAGGGGATTAGACGAGCAGTACTTC. Amino acid sequence: CAISEGWDRGLDEQYF.

V is TRBV28 and J is TRBJ2-7, with D possibly matching TRBD1 (7 bases). The V end was cut by 6 bases, the J end by 7 bases, with 19 bases between. The CDR3 has 14 residues. In germline, CDR1 is MDHEN, CDR2 SYDVKM. The CDR3 loop reads CASSLRGASREQYF. The CDR3 DNA reads as TGTGCCAGCAGCCTCAGGGGGGCCTCGAGGGAGCAGTACTTC.

The chain has TRBV27 and TRBJ1-5, with a tentative D call TRBD1 (5 bases). Germline V lookup: CDR1 MNHEY, CDR2 SMNVEV (reference sequence). V gave up 3 bases and J gave up 7 bases, with 25 bases separating them. The CDR3 sequence is 18 residues long. DNA of the CDR3: TGTGCCAGCAGTTTGTCCCTAAGTGGGAGGGGCAGGGACCAGCCCCAGCATTTT. Its translation: CASSLSLSGRGRDQPQHF.

V gene TRBV2 combines with J gene TRBJ1-2; no clear D gene. V gave up 2 bases and J gave up 4 bases, with 14 bases separating them. CDR1 is SNHLY and CDR2 is FYNNEI in the germline V gene. This CDR3 comprises 15 residues. The CDR3 is CASSEMLRRGYGYTF. CDR3 DNA: TGTGCCAGCAGTGAAATGTTGCGCCGGGGCTATGGCTACACCTTC.

The chain links TRBV6-5 to TRBJ1-1; D may be TRBD1 (6 bases). Germline V gene sequence: CDR1 MNHEY, CDR2 SVGAGI. V lost 2 bases and J 4 bases, leaving 11 bases between the germline ends. This CDR3 spans 14 amino acids. The DNA for the CDR3 is TGTGCCAGCAGTTACGCAGGGGTCGGCACTGAAGCTTTCTTT. Amino acids: CASSYAGVGTEAFF.

The chain links TRBV6-5 to TRBJ2-2; a possible D gene is TRBD1 (6 bases). V gave up 6 bases and J gave up 4 bases, with 15 bases separating them. CDR1 is MNHEY and CDR2 is SVGAGI in the germline V gene. The CDR3 loop spans 15 amino acids. CDR3 amino acids: CASRTTGFFTGELFF. As DNA, the CDR3 is TGTGCCAGCAGAACTACAGGGTTTTTCACCGGGGAGCTGTTTTTT.

This clone was counted a single time. The chain uses TRBV13 and TRBJ1-2, with TRBD1 matching 7 bases. V lost 5 bases, J lost 7 bases, and 4 bases stayed unmatched. The CDR3 spans 12 residues. Germline loops: CDR1 PRHDT, CDR2 FYEKMQ (reference sequence). CDR3 bases: TGTGCCAGCAGCCCACAGGGGAGTGGCTACACCTTC. It encodes CASSPQGSGYTF.

The CDR3: CASSRPNQPQHF. The CDR3 DNA reads TGTGCCAGCAGCCGTCCCAATCAGCCCCAGCATTTT. The chain recombines TRBV28 with TRBJ1-5; D ambiguous. The ends were cut back, 6 bases at V and 3 bases at J, with 6 bases in the middle. Germline V gives CDR1 MDHEN, CDR2 SYDVKM. This CDR3 contains 12 residues.

The genes are TRBV10-1 and TRBJ2-2; maybe TRBD2 (5 bases). Germline V gene lookup returns CDR1 WNHNN and CDR2 SYGVQD (reference sequence). The CDR3 spans 15 residues. Trimming left V 0 bases short and J 4 bases short, with 9 bases between. This CDR3 reads CASSESRGSTGELFF. The CDR3, as DNA: TGCGCCAGCAGTGAGTCACGAGGGAGCACCGGGGAGCTGTTTTTT.

The V gene is TRBV6-6, the J gene TRBJ2-1, with 7 bases matching TRBD2. The CDR3 is made up of 16 amino acids. The ends lost 2 bases at V and 4 bases at J; junction bases unmatched: 8. Germline assignment: CDR1 MNHNY and CDR2 SVGAGI (reference sequence). The CDR3, as DNA: TGTGCCAGCAGTTACCGTATGGGGGGGGATTACAATGAGCAGTTCTTC. It encodes CASSYRMGGDYNEQFF.

This clone has just one count. The CDR3 bases are TGCGCCAGCAGCCCCGACAGGGCCACTGAAGCTTTCTTT. Translating it yields CASSPDRATEAFF. The rearrangement uses TRBV5-1 and TRBJ1-1; TRBD1 agrees at 7 bases. The CDR3 is 13 amino acids. V shed 4 bases, J shed 4 bases, and the junction held 4 bases outside the gene matches. Germline V gene sequence: CDR1 SGHRS, CDR2 YFSETQ.

The chain uses TRBV18 and TRBJ1-2; D uncertain. This CDR3 contains 13 residues. CDR1 KGHSH and CDR2 LQKENI come from the germline V gene. The germline V and J ends were trimmed by 3 bases and 8 bases, with 13 bases remaining between them. CDR3 loop: CASSPADGRGYTF. The CDR3 region has the DNA TGTGCCAGCTCACCTGCGGATGGCAGAGGCTACACCTTC. Full variable domain (rest looked up from reference TRBV18 and TRBJ1-2): NAGVMQNPRHLVRRRGQEARLRCSPMKGHSHVYWYRQLPEEGLKFMVYLQKENIIDESGMPKERFSAEFPKEGPSILRIQQVVRGDSAAYFCASSPADGRGYTFGSGTRLTVV.

The chain uses TRBV4-1 and TRBJ1-2, with TRBD1 matching over 9 bases. J lost 5 bases, V lost 3 bases, and 4 bases had no gene match. The CDR3 runs 14 residues. Germline CDR1 MGHRA, CDR2 YSYEKL. CDR3 in DNA: TGCGCCAGCAGCCAGGGCGACAGGGGGTATGGCTACACCTTC. This sequence encodes CASSQGDRGYGYTF.

CDR3 protein: CASSSGSPGDTQYF. The CDR3 nucleotides read TGTGCCAGCAGCTCCGGATCCCCGGGGGATACGCAGTATTTT. The chain uses TRBV7-6 and TRBJ2-3; tentative D call: TRBD2 (5 bases). Germline V gene sequence: CDR1 SGHVS, CDR2 FNYEAQ. Trimming shortened V by 4 bases and J by 6 bases, and 14 bases separated the two germline ends. The CDR3 has 14 residues. Complete variable domain (other parts from reference TRBV7-6 and TRBJ2-3): GAGVSQSPRYKVTKRGQDVALRCDPISGHVSLYWYRQALGQGPEFLTYFNYEAQQDKSGLPNDRFSAERPEGSISTLTIQRTEQRDSAMYRCASSSGSPGDTQYFGPGTRLTVL.

J is TRBJ2-1 and V is TRBV5-1; D not certain. V was clipped by 0 bases and J by 0 bases, with 4 bases between them. From germline, CDR1 is SGHRS and CDR2 YFSETQ. CDR3 length: 14 residues. CDR3 protein: CASSLGSSYNEQFF. In DNA form, the CDR3 reads TGCGCCAGCAGCTTGGGTAGCTCCTACAATGAGCAGTTCTTC.

V usage is TRBV27 and J usage is TRBJ1-1, with 9 nucleotides matching TRBD1. This CDR3 is built from 17 residues. In germline, CDR1 is MNHEY, CDR2 SMNVEV (reference sequence). The V gene end was trimmed by 7 bases and the J gene end by 1 base; junction bases not matched to a gene: 13. CDR3 in amino acids: CASIGPGQGAPNTEAFF. The CDR3 bases are TGTGCCAGCATAGGCCCGGGACAGGGCGCCCCGAACACTGAAGCTTTCTTT.

The V and J genes are TRBV7-9 and TRBJ1-6, with 7 bases lining up with TRBD1. The V and J ends lost 4 bases and 4 bases, in that order; junction bases with no gene match: 4. CDR3 length: 15 residues. The germline V gene encodes CDR1 SEHNR and CDR2 FQNEAQ (reference sequence). The CDR3 loop reads CASSSGQVYNSPLHF. DNA of the CDR3: TGTGCCAGCAGCTCTGGACAGGTTTATAATTCACCCCTCCACTTT.